The source of this TCR beta chain is a study of blood T cell repertoires in COVID-19. Study context: Acute and convalescent COVID-19 samples came from the United States, Italy and Spain. Nucleic acid was either cDNA or gDNA, and it came from T cells, B-cell-depleted T cells, or PBMCs.

V lost 5 bases to trimming and J lost 9 bases; unmatched junction nucleotides: 12. Germline V gene lookup returns CDR1 SGHTA and CDR2 FQGNSA. CDR3 length equals 15 residues. As handled by the study authors: Using reference gene primer amplification, nucleated cell counts were estimated. Method: immunoSEQ multiplex PCR; TCRdb's copy keeps in-frame clones and lacks some. V, J and clone size derive from that table, while D and trimming were established from the DNA sequence. The sample consists of fewer than 300,000 clones, 87% of them appearing once. Sequenced: peripheral blood. The TCR originated in a woman in her thirties or forties who had recovered from COVID-19. V usage is TRBV7-2 and J usage is TRBJ2-2; TRBD1 agrees at 7 bases. CDR3: CASSLNLRTGRELFF. For the CDR3, the DNA is TGTGCCAGCAGCCTAAATCTGCGGACAGGCCGGGAGCTGTTTTTT. The full variable domain, rest sourced from reference TRBV7-2 and TRBJ2-2, is GAGVSQSPSNKVTEKGKDVELRCDPISGHTALYWYRQSLGQGLEFLIYFQGNSAPDKSGLPSDRFSAERTGGSVSTLTIQRTQQEDSAVYLCASSLNLRTGRELFFGEGSRLTVL.